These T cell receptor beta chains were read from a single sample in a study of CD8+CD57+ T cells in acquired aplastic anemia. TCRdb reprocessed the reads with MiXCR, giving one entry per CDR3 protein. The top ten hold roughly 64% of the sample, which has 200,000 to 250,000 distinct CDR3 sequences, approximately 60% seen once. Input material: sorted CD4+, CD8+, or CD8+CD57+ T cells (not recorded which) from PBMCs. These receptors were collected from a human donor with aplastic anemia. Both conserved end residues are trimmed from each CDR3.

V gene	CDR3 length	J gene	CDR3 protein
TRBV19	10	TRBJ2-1	ASSIMYNEQF
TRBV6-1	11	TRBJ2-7	ASTRDLNYEQY
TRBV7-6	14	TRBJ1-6	ASSLASGQNNSPLH
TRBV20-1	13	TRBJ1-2	SARDLGTGNYGYT
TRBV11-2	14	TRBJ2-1	ASSFTGPGGDNEQF
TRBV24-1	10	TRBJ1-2	ATSDFSFGYT
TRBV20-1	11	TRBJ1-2	SANDRVASGYT
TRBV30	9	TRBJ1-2	AWATGGGYT
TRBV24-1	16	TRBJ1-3	ATREEDIGSLPGNTIY
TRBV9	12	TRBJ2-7	ASSVGRNPWEQY